These 2 T cell receptor beta chains came from one sample sequenced in a study of human T cells and chemical hapten exposure. TCRdb itself ran the RACE reads through MiXCR, one entry per CDR3 protein. The repertoire has hundreds of thousands of distinct CDR3 sequences, about 6% of them found once; the top ten carry roughly 5.4%. Time point meaning: patch test 2, 6 weeks after DPC sensitization. Indicated treatment: therapeutic diphenylcyclopropenone sensitization with weekly scalp DPC. Specimen: whole blood, collected in connection with sensitization to the hapten diphenylcyclopropenone (DPC). The receptors come from a young woman with alopecia areata. Some clones in this sample may be carry-over from other donors' samples.

Ten or more counts support this clonotype. The genes are TRBV5-4 and TRBJ2-1; 8 nucleotides agree with TRBD2. This CDR3 is built from 13 residues. With V trimmed by 2 bases and J by 8 bases, 3 bases remained unmatched. Per germline, CDR1 SGHNT and CDR2 YYREEE (reference sequence). In nucleotides, the CDR3 is TGTGCCAGCAGCTTAGCGGGGGCTGATGAGCAGTTCTTC. The encoded protein is CASSLAGADEQFF.

This clonotype has a count of ten or more. The chain recombines TRBV5-8 with TRBJ1-6; D is unresolved. Germline V CDR1 and CDR2: SGHTS, YDEGEE. The CDR3 contains 13 residues. The V end was cut by 1 base, the J end by 10 bases, with 9 bases between. Written as DNA, the CDR3 is TGTGCCAGCAGCTTGATTAGGGAATCACCCCTCCACTTT. Protein: CASSLIRESPLHF.